The next 15 T cell receptor beta chains were all read from a single sample in a study of blood T cell repertoires in COVID-19. The data were produced by immunoSEQ multiplex PCR, yet TCRdb's version contains in-frame clones alone and is incomplete. The table has around 200,000 clones, 65% to 85% seen once; the top ten hold about 10%. Sequenced sample: peripheral blood. The origin of the receptors is a woman older than 75 with acute or convalescent COVID-19.

This chain connects TRBV7-3 to TRBJ2-3, with TRBD2 matching over 8 bases. Per the germline V gene, CDR1 is SGHTA and CDR2 is FQGTGA. The CDR3 extends over 16 amino acids. V gave up 4 bases and J gave up 2 bases; unmatched junction bases: 8. The CDR3 sequence is CASSSSSGGATDTQYF. The CDR3 DNA reads TGTGCCAGCAGCTCGTCGAGCGGGGGAGCCACAGATACGCAGTATTTT.

The chain is built from TRBV18 and TRBJ1-1, with D possibly being TRBD1 (6 bases). Germline V gene sequence: CDR1 KGHSH, CDR2 LQKENI. The CDR3 length is 14 residues. Trimming took 7 bases from V and 0 from J, leaving 12 bases between them. Here the CDR3 reads CASFPTGLNTEAFF. The CDR3, as DNA: TGTGCCAGCTTTCCGACAGGCCTGAACACTGAAGCTTTCTTT.

The V call is TRBV11-2, the J call TRBJ2-2; D not certain. The CDR3 has 16 residues. V was shortened by 3 bases and J by 3 bases, with 14 bases between the two germline ends. Germline V CDR1 and CDR2: SGHAT, FQNNGV. The CDR3 loop reads CASSFDLNEDTGELFF. The CDR3 nucleotides read TGTGCCAGCAGCTTTGACCTCAACGAGGACACCGGGGAGCTGTTTTTT.

V usage is TRBV27 and J usage is TRBJ2-1, with a weak D call TRBD2 (7 bases). There are 16 residues in the CDR3. The germline gives CDR1 MNHEY, CDR2 SMNVEV (reference sequence). V was clipped by 6 bases and J by 4 bases, with 19 bases between them. As DNA, the CDR3 is TGTGCCAGCAGCGGCCCTCGCGGGGGCCGTTACAATGAGCAGTTCTTC. As protein: CASSGPRGGRYNEQFF.

V and J are TRBV11-3 and TRBJ2-1, with D tentatively TRBD2 (6 bases). Germline assignment: CDR1 SGHNT and CDR2 YENEEA. Trimming shortened V by 2 bases and J by 7 bases, and 9 bases separated the two germline ends. The CDR3 runs 13 residues. CDR3 protein: CASSLSAGNEQFF. DNA for the CDR3: TGTGCCAGCAGCTTATCAGCGGGTAATGAGCAGTTCTTC.

The CDR3 coding sequence is TGTGCCAGCAAATCTCCGGGACAGGGGGCTGTGGAGACCCAGTACTTC. Amino acid sequence: CASKSPGQGAVETQYF. The chain uses TRBV28 and TRBJ2-5; 12 bases match TRBD1. V gave up 7 bases and J gave up 5 bases; unmatched junction bases: 11. Per the germline V gene, CDR1 is MDHEN and CDR2 is SYDVKM. The CDR3 totals 16 residues.

The chain carries TRBV5-1 and TRBJ2-3; D is perhaps TRBD2 (5 bases). In germline, CDR1 is SGHRS, CDR2 YFSETQ. V lost 6 bases and J lost 0, with 11 bases in between. This CDR3 is built from 14 residues. CDR3 sequence reads: CASTDFSSTDTQYF. The CDR3, as DNA: TGCGCCAGCACGGACTTCAGCAGCACAGATACGCAGTATTTT.

The rearrangement links TRBV30 to TRBJ2-3; 12 bases are shared with TRBD2. Germline V CDR1 and CDR2: GTSNPN, SVGIG (reference sequence). This CDR3 has 15 amino acids. V was clipped by 4 bases and J by 2 bases; unmatched bases: 4. CDR3 region: CAWNRLAGVTDTQYF. CDR3 DNA sequence: TGTGCCTGGAACAGACTAGCGGGGGTCACAGATACGCAGTATTTT.

This clone was detected once. The V and J genes are TRBV5-1 and TRBJ1-1; the D is unclear. V was cut by 4 bases and J by 0 bases, with 13 bases left in between. CDR1 and CDR2 (germline): SGHRS, YFSETQ. This CDR3 is 15 amino acids long. The CDR3 DNA follows: TGCGCCAGCAGCCCGGGATACGGAGTGAACACTGAAGCTTTCTTT. It translates to CASSPGYGVNTEAFF.

This clone was found a few times. The rearrangement links TRBV3-1 (or the pseudogene TRBV3-2) to TRBJ1-1; unclear D gene. Germline CDR1 is LGHDT and CDR2 is YNNKEL (reference sequence). V lost 6 bases and J lost 0, with 8 bases in between. The CDR3 contains 13 residues. As DNA, the CDR3 is TGTGCCAGCAGGCTGACTTTGAACACTGAAGCTTTCTTT. Encoded protein: CASRLTLNTEAFF.

The rearrangement joins TRBV19 to TRBJ1-2, with 9 bases that match TRBD1. V gave up 8 bases and J gave up 7 bases; unmatched junction bases: 14. The CDR3 consists of 15 residues. Germline CDR1 reads LNHDA; CDR2 reads SQIVND (reference sequence). The CDR3: CASVLTGTGSGGYTF. CDR3 nucleotide sequence: TGTGCCAGTGTACTCACCGGGACAGGGAGCGGTGGCTACACCTTC. Together with reference TRBV19 and TRBJ1-2, the CDR3 gives the full variable domain: DGGITQSPKYLFRKEGQNVTLSCEQNLNHDAMYWYRQDPGQGLRLIYYSQIVNDFQKGDIAEGYSVSREKKESFPLTVTSAQKNPTAFYLCASVLTGTGSGGYTFGSGTRLTVV.

This clone has just a few counts. The CDR3 nucleotides are TGTGCCAGCAGACCAGGGGCACTTGCTAATGAAAAACTGTTTTTT. Translated, it gives CASRPGALANEKLFF. The chain is built from TRBV27 and TRBJ1-4; D possibly corresponds to TRBD1 (6 bases). The germline gives CDR1 MNHEY, CDR2 SMNVEV (reference sequence). The V end was cut by 6 bases, the J end by 3 bases, with 14 bases between. The CDR3 is made up of 15 amino acids.

The chain couples TRBV6-5 to TRBJ2-3, with TRBD1 matching over 11 bases. CDR3 length: 16 amino acids. The V segment lost 2 bases and the J segment 4 bases; nucleotides outside the gene matches: 5. The germline gives CDR1 MNHEY, CDR2 SVGAGI. CDR3: CASSYQGTGGADTQYF. For the CDR3, the DNA is TGTGCCAGCAGTTACCAGGGGACAGGGGGGGCAGATACGCAGTATTTT.

The gene calls are TRBV7-9 and TRBJ1-4; 7 bases map to TRBD1. J lost 0 bases, V lost 8 bases, and 3 bases had no gene match. This CDR3 is built from 14 residues. The germline gives CDR1 SEHNR, CDR2 FQNEAQ (reference sequence). The DNA for the CDR3 is TGTGCCAGCCAACAGGGGACAACTAATGAAAAACTGTTTTTT. As protein: CASQQGTTNEKLFF.

This clone has just a few counts. This chain joins TRBV7-9 and TRBJ1-4; TRBD1 matches 9 bases. The junction had 17 bases not matched to a gene; V was cut back by 5 bases and J by 7 bases. The CDR3 runs 18 residues. Germline V gives CDR1 SEHNR, CDR2 FQNEAQ (reference sequence). Here the CDR3 DNA reads TGTGCCAGCAGCCCGTATAAAGGACAGGGGACCATTACTGAAAAACTGTTTTTT. This translates into CASSPYKGQGTITEKLFF.